One sample yielded the 20 T cell receptor beta chains listed below, sequenced in a study of blood T cell repertoires in COVID-19. Clones were sequenced by immunoSEQ multiplex PCR, and TCRdb holds only the in-frame ones, with some missing. The sample records some 320,000 clones, almost 85% being singletons. Sequencing was performed on peripheral blood. The receptors were sampled from a human donor in a cohort sampled during active COVID-19.

The genes are TRBV6-6 and TRBJ2-4; 7 bases line up with TRBD1. The CDR3 has 15 residues. The junction had 8 bases not matched to a gene; V was cut back by 6 bases and J by 3 bases. Germline loops: CDR1 MNHNY, CDR2 SVGAGI (reference sequence). As DNA, the CDR3 is TGTGCCAGCAGCCTCGACAGGGCTGGCAAAAACATTCAGTACTTC. This gives the protein CASSLDRAGKNIQYF.

The chain has TRBV14 and TRBJ2-3; D uncertain. CDR1 SGHDN and CDR2 FVKESK come from the germline V gene. V was cut by 4 bases and J by 0 bases, with 8 bases left in between. The length of the CDR3 is 14 residues. Here the CDR3 DNA reads TGTGCCAGCAGCCCGTACTTTAGCACAGATACGCAGTATTTT. Its protein is CASSPYFSTDTQYF.

At least ten counts were recorded for this clone. V is TRBV4-2 and J is TRBJ1-2, with a weak D call TRBD1 (5 bases). The germline CDR1 and CDR2 sequences are LGHNA and YNFKEQ. Trimming pared 3 bases from V and 2 bases from J, leaving 25 bases between. The CDR3 totals 19 residues. CDR3 nucleotides: TGTGCCAGCAGCCAGTTGGGGGGACGCATACACAGTACAAACTATGGCTACACCTTC. Protein: CASSQLGGRIHSTNYGYTF.

This chain joins TRBV24-1 and TRBJ2-3; possibly TRBD1 for D (6 bases). CDR1 is KGHDR, CDR2 SFDVKD, per germline. V was trimmed by 4 bases and J by 8 bases, leaving 12 bases between them. The CDR3 is 13 residues long. CDR3 bases: TGTGCCACCAGTGAGGACAGAAAAGGTACGCAGTATTTT. Translation: CATSEDRKGTQYF.

The V and J genes are TRBV6-5 and TRBJ1-1; D not certain. The length of the CDR3 is 15 residues. The V and J ends lost 0 bases and 0 bases respectively, with 8 bases between them. The germline V gene encodes CDR1 MNHEY and CDR2 SVGAGI. In DNA form, the CDR3 reads TGTGCCAGCAGTTACTCAATACAGATGAACACTGAAGCTTTCTTT. Translation: CASSYSIQMNTEAFF.

This chain uses TRBV5-4 with TRBJ2-7; the match to TRBD2 covers 8 bases. The CDR3 is made up of 14 amino acids. Germline loops: CDR1 SGHNT, CDR2 YYREEE (reference sequence). J was trimmed by 3 bases and V by 5 bases; bases with no gene match: 7. The CDR3 here is CASSYGGADYEQYF. In nucleotides, the CDR3 is TGTGCCAGCAGTTACGGGGGGGCCGACTACGAGCAGTACTTC.

This clone has only one observation. V usage is TRBV24-1 and J usage is TRBJ2-3; weak D call: TRBD2 (6 bases). This CDR3 has 13 residues. V was cut by 1 base and J by 5 bases, with 6 bases left in between. Germline CDR1 and CDR2: KGHDR and SFDVKD. The CDR3 sequence: CATSDFGRDTQYF. In DNA form, the CDR3 reads TGTGCCACCAGTGATTTCGGGAGAGATACGCAGTATTTT.

The CDR3 protein is CASNPRDRGHSPLHF. CDR3 DNA sequence: TGTGCCAGCAATCCAAGGGACAGGGGCCATTCACCCCTCCACTTT. V usage is TRBV6-5 and J usage is TRBJ1-6; the match to TRBD1 covers 10 bases. This CDR3 has 15 amino acids. CDR1 is MNHEY and CDR2 is SVGAGI in the germline V gene. V gave up 7 bases and J gave up 8 bases; unmatched junction bases: 8.

The V gene is TRBV7-9, the J gene TRBJ1-2; 7 positions match TRBD1. Germline CDR1 SEHNR, CDR2 FQNEAQ (reference sequence). This CDR3 spans 14 amino acids. V gave up 3 bases and J gave up 3 bases; unmatched junction bases: 4. The chain's CDR3 is CASSFGQDYYGYTF. The CDR3, as DNA: TGTGCCAGCAGCTTTGGACAGGACTACTATGGCTACACCTTC.

The J gene is TRBJ1-2, the V gene TRBV2, with 7 bases aligning to TRBD1. The CDR3 runs 15 residues. Germline values: CDR1 SNHLY, CDR2 FYNNEI. Trimming removed 6 bases from V and 4 bases from J; junction bases left unmatched: 11. The DNA for the CDR3 is TGTGCCAGCAGCCCCGGACAGGCGAGCTTCTATGGCTACACCTTC. Its translation is CASSPGQASFYGYTF.

The chain uses TRBV19 and TRBJ2-1; D is perhaps TRBD2 (5 bases). Germline V gene sequence: CDR1 LNHDA, CDR2 SQIVND (reference sequence). V lost 8 bases and J lost 1, with 12 bases in between. The CDR3 sequence is 14 residues long. The CDR3 loop reads CASSEGMSYNEQFF. In DNA, the CDR3 is TGTGCCAGTTCCGAGGGTATGTCCTACAATGAGCAGTTCTTC. Filled out from reference TRBV19 and TRBJ2-1, the complete variable domain reads DGGITQSPKYLFRKEGQNVTLSCEQNLNHDAMYWYRQDPGQGLRLIYYSQIVNDFQKGDIAEGYSVSREKKESFPLTVTSAQKNPTAFYLCASSEGMSYNEQFFGPGTRLTVL.

This clone came up once. The V gene is TRBV12-3 or TRBV12-4, the J gene TRBJ1-2; no clear D gene. The CDR3 is 13 residues long. Trimming pared 7 bases from V and 0 bases from J, leaving 9 bases between. The DNA of the CDR3 is TGTGCCAGCACCGGGGAGACTAACTATGGCTACACCTTC. Translated: CASTGETNYGYTF.

This chain uses TRBV18 with TRBJ1-2; 8 bases fit TRBD1. The CDR3 sequence is 13 residues long. V trimming: 0 bases; J trimming: 8 bases; junction bases outside the gene matches: 2. In germline, CDR1 is KGHSH, CDR2 LQKENI. The CDR3 DNA follows: TGTGCCAGCTCACCACCACAGGGGGGCGGCTACACCTTC. It specifies CASSPPQGGGYTF.

The V call is TRBV29-1, the J call TRBJ1-1; D is perhaps TRBD1 (5 bases). V shed 6 bases and J shed 0 bases, with 14 bases lying between them. CDR3 size: 14 residues. The germline CDR1 and CDR2 sequences are SQVTM and ANQGSEA. The CDR3 DNA reads as TGCAGCGTCGCCCTTGACAGAATGAACACTGAAGCTTTCTTT. Protein product: CSVALDRMNTEAFF.

The chain employs TRBV7-2 and TRBJ2-7; 7 positions match TRBD1. The CDR3 covers 16 residues. CDR1 SGHTA and CDR2 FQGNSA come from the germline V gene. The V segment lost 4 bases and the J segment 0 bases; nucleotides outside the gene matches: 9. The CDR3 sequence: CASSSPGTASSYEQYF. For the CDR3, the DNA is TGTGCCAGCAGCTCGCCTGGGACAGCCAGCTCCTACGAGCAGTACTTC.

The V and J genes are TRBV18 and TRBJ1-2; 8 positions match TRBD1. Germline CDR1 is KGHSH and CDR2 is LQKENI. V shed 2 bases, J shed 8 bases, and the junction held 10 bases outside the gene matches. The CDR3 length is 15 residues. The CDR3 DNA sequence: TGTGCCAGCTCACCAAGTGACAGGGGATCTGGCGGCTACACCTTC. Translating it yields CASSPSDRGSGGYTF. Full variable domain (rest looked up from reference TRBV18 and TRBJ1-2): NAGVMQNPRHLVRRRGQEARLRCSPMKGHSHVYWYRQLPEEGLKFMVYLQKENIIDESGMPKERFSAEFPKEGPSILRIQQVVRGDSAAYFCASSPSDRGSGGYTFGSGTRLTVV.

The chain combines TRBV9 with TRBJ2-1; possibly TRBD1 or TRBD2 for D (5 bases each). Germline CDR1 is SGDLS and CDR2 is YYNGEE. V gave up 4 bases and J gave up 4 bases, with 12 bases separating them. This CDR3 comprises 14 residues. The CDR3 protein is CASSLGEFYNEQFF. CDR3 nucleotide sequence: TGTGCCAGCAGCCTAGGGGAGTTTTACAATGAGCAGTTCTTC.

J is TRBJ2-3 and V is TRBV14, with D possibly TRBD2 on 6 matching bases. The germline gives CDR1 SGHDN, CDR2 FVKESK. The V gene lost 0 bases and the J gene lost 3 bases, with 22 bases spanning the gap. This CDR3 has 19 amino acids. CDR3 protein: CASSQEKRVLAILTDTQYF. CDR3 sequence (DNA): TGTGCCAGCAGCCAAGAAAAGAGGGTGCTAGCGATTCTGACAGATACGCAGTATTTT. Filled out from reference TRBV14 and TRBJ2-3, the complete variable domain reads EAGVTQFPSHSVIEKGQTVTLRCDPISGHDNLYWYRRVMGKEIKFLLHFVKESKQDESGMPNNRFLAERTGGTYSTLKVQPAELEDSGVYFCASSQEKRVLAILTDTQYFGPGTRLTVL.

The gene calls are TRBV4-2 and TRBJ2-2, with TRBD1 matching 8 bases. CDR3 size: 16 residues. V gave up 5 bases and J gave up 10 bases; unmatched junction bases: 15. CDR1 and CDR2 (germline): LGHNA, YNFKEQ. The CDR3 reads CASSLGQGGPLLELFF. Here the CDR3 DNA reads TGTGCCAGCAGCTTAGGACAGGGTGGGCCTCTTTTGGAGCTGTTTTTT.

The CDR3 region has the DNA TGTGCCAGCCGGTTAAGACAGAATTCACCCCTCCACTTT. It translates to CASRLRQNSPLHF. The chain couples TRBV27 to TRBJ1-6, with TRBD1 as a possible D gene (5 bases). Germline V CDR1 and CDR2: MNHEY, SMNVEV (reference sequence). Trimming took off 8 bases at V and 7 bases at J, with 12 bases between the two ends. This CDR3 is 13 amino acids long.